These 6 T cell receptor beta chains were all obtained from the same sample, sequenced in a study of cytomegalovirus exposure and HLA in healthy donors. With 60 Vbeta and 13 Jbeta primers, the PCR was carried out. Libraries were prepared by immunoSEQ multiplex PCR; TCRdb keeps only in-frame clonotypes and omits some of them. The sample includes about 63,000 clones, 71% of them seen just once. Source material: PBMCs. All receptors come from a man in his fifties or sixties in good health and CMV-seropositive.

V is TRBV5-1 and J is TRBJ1-4; D ambiguous. V lost 4 bases and J lost 0, with 10 bases in between. This CDR3 comprises 15 residues. Germline CDR1 is SGHRS and CDR2 is YFSETQ. DNA for the CDR3: TGCGCCAGCAGCCCGACCGGGTCAACTAATGAAAAACTGTTTTTT. Its protein product is CASSPTGSTNEKLFF.

This chain uses TRBV5-4 with TRBJ2-7; D remains ambiguous. The V end was cut by 0 bases, the J end by 1 base, with 8 bases between. The CDR3 is 14 amino acids. In germline, CDR1 is SGHNT, CDR2 YYREEE (reference sequence). The CDR3 DNA follows: TGTGCCAGCAGCTTGGATTACGCGTCCTACGAGCAGTACTTC. Encoded protein: CASSLDYASYEQYF.

J is TRBJ1-1 and V is TRBV18; D is perhaps TRBD1 (5 bases). The CDR3 loop spans 15 amino acids. The V gene's germline CDR1 is KGHSH and CDR2 LQKENI. V gave up 0 bases and J gave up 4 bases, with 12 bases separating them. The chain's CDR3 is CASSPPGRVGTEAFF. The CDR3 nucleotides read TGTGCCAGCTCACCACCTGGCAGGGTGGGCACTGAAGCTTTCTTT. Using reference TRBV18 and TRBJ1-1 for the parts outside the CDR3, the full variable domain is NAGVMQNPRHLVRRRGQEARLRCSPMKGHSHVYWYRQLPEEGLKFMVYLQKENIIDESGMPKERFSAEFPKEGPSILRIQQVVRGDSAAYFCASSPPGRVGTEAFFGQGTRLTVV.

The gene calls are TRBV19 and TRBJ1-1, with 7 nucleotides matching TRBD1. This CDR3 contains 16 residues. Germline V gives CDR1 LNHDA, CDR2 SQIVND (reference sequence). V trimming: 5 bases; J trimming: 0 bases; junction bases outside the gene matches: 9. The CDR3: CASSLRQGTMNTEAFF. CDR3 nucleotides: TGTGCCAGTAGTCTCCGACAGGGTACCATGAACACTGAAGCTTTCTTT.

The genes are TRBV27 and TRBJ1-2, with D perhaps TRBD1 (6 bases). This CDR3 has 15 amino acids. The V gene's germline CDR1 is MNHEY and CDR2 SMNVEV (reference sequence). V lost 3 bases and J lost 2, with 13 bases in between. Written as DNA, the CDR3 is TGTGCCAGCAGTTTGGGATCCGGGACAAACTATGGCTACACCTTC. Amino acids: CASSLGSGTNYGYTF.

This clone was detected only once. The chain links TRBV2 to TRBJ2-3; D is perhaps TRBD2 (5 bases). Germline loops: CDR1 SNHLY, CDR2 FYNNEI. V lost 0 bases, J lost 0 bases, and 7 bases lay in between. CDR3 length equals 15 residues. CDR3 coding DNA: TGTGCCAGCAGTGAAGCCCGGGGAAGCACAGATACGCAGTATTTT. Encoded protein: CASSEARGSTDTQYF.